The 30 T cell receptor beta chains given below trace back to one sample, sequenced in a study of blood T cell repertoires in COVID-19 (dated by TCRdb to the early 2020s). The library came from the immunoSEQ multiplex PCR assay. Imported from immuneACCESS, the table was reduced by TCRdb to in-frame sequences with V and J called. These copies leave out some clones; in studies compared against another copy, an unresolved V gene accounts for under half, and the cause of the remainder is not known. The sample table holds 65,000 or so clones, of which about four fifths were seen once. Clones ranked in the top ten supply about 25% of the sample. The specimen was peripheral blood. All receptors derive from a human donor in a cohort sampled during active COVID-19.

The genes are TRBV5-1 and TRBJ2-1; TRBD1 aligns across 7 bases. Germline V CDR1 and CDR2: SGHRS, YFSETQ. The CDR3 is 13 residues long. J gave up 8 bases and V 0 bases, and 2 bases lay outside the gene matches. CDR3 coding DNA: TGCGCCAGCAGCTTGGTAGGGGGCGATGAGCAGTTCTTC. Its translation: CASSLVGGDEQFF.

V is TRBV19 and J is TRBJ1-3, with 10 bases lining up with TRBD1. CDR1 LNHDA and CDR2 SQIVND come from the germline V gene (reference sequence). The CDR3 totals 13 residues. V gave up 5 bases and J gave up 7 bases; unmatched junction bases: 2. CDR3 nucleotides: TGTGCCAGTAGTGGACAGGGGGTGAACACCATATATTTT. Translating it yields CASSGQGVNTIYF. Filled out from reference TRBV19 and TRBJ1-3, the complete variable domain reads DGGITQSPKYLFRKEGQNVTLSCEQNLNHDAMYWYRQDPGQGLRLIYYSQIVNDFQKGDIAEGYSVSREKKESFPLTVTSAQKNPTAFYLCASSGQGVNTIYFGEGSWLTVV.

The gene calls are TRBV19 and TRBJ2-1; TRBD2 matches 10 bases. The CDR3 runs 14 residues. Germline CDR1 reads LNHDA; CDR2 reads SQIVND (reference sequence). Trimming took 10 bases from V and 6 from J; bases not matched to a gene: 9. The CDR3 DNA is TGTGCCACCGAGGCAACTAGCGGGACCAATGAGCAGTTCTTC. Translated: CATEATSGTNEQFF.

The CDR3 loop reads CASSPSSGAGNTIYF. The CDR3 nucleotides are TGCGCCAGCAGCCCGAGTTCGGGGGCTGGAAACACCATATATTTT. The chain links TRBV5-1 to TRBJ1-3; D perhaps matches TRBD1 (5 bases). The CDR3 has 15 amino acids. Germline V gene data show CDR1 as SGHRS and CDR2 as YFSETQ. Trimming pared 4 bases from V and 2 bases from J, leaving 13 bases between.

This clone was observed a few times. The CDR3 DNA follows: TGTGCCAGTAGTTTCAATCGGGACATCCCTGGCTACACCTTC. Protein sequence: CASSFNRDIPGYTF. The gene calls are TRBV19 and TRBJ1-2; D possibly corresponds to TRBD1 (6 bases). Germline loops: CDR1 LNHDA, CDR2 SQIVND (reference sequence). The V end lost 5 bases, the J end lost 7 bases, and 17 bases lay between the germline ends. The CDR3 runs to 14 residues.

This clone showed up just once. The rearrangement links TRBV28 to TRBJ1-3; D gene uncertain. This CDR3 is 16 amino acids long. The V gene lost 0 bases and the J gene lost 2 bases, with 11 bases spanning the gap. Germline V gene lookup returns CDR1 MDHEN and CDR2 SYDVKM. The CDR3 loop is CASSLWSPIPGNTIYF. The DNA of the CDR3 is TGTGCCAGCAGTTTATGGTCCCCAATTCCTGGAAACACCATATATTTT.

This chain connects TRBV9 to TRBJ1-3; 9 nucleotides line up with TRBD1. The junction had 9 bases not matched to a gene; V was cut back by 4 bases and J by 4 bases. From germline, CDR1 is SGDLS and CDR2 YYNGEE. The CDR3 runs 16 residues. In nucleotides, the CDR3 is TGTGCCAGCAGCTTAACCGGGACAGGGACAGGAAACACCATATATTTT. It codes for CASSLTGTGTGNTIYF. The full variable domain, its missing parts supplied by reference TRBV9 and TRBJ1-3, is DSGVTQTPKHLITATGQRVTLRCSPRSGDLSVYWYQQSLDQGLQFLIQYYNGEERAKGNILERFSAQQFPDLHSELNLSSLELGDSALYFCASSLTGTGTGNTIYFGEGSWLTVV.

The V gene is TRBV5-4, the J gene TRBJ2-7; 8 bases fit TRBD2. J lost 1 base, V lost 4 bases, and 7 bases had no gene match. The CDR3 consists of 15 residues. The V gene's germline CDR1 is SGHNT and CDR2 YYREEE (reference sequence). CDR3 region: CASSPGGEASYEQYF. The CDR3 region has the DNA TGTGCCAGCAGCCCCGGGGGGGAAGCTTCCTACGAGCAGTACTTC.

The CDR3 bases are TGTGCCAGTAGTAAGGACGGAGGCTCCTATAATTCACCCCTCCACTTT. Amino acids: CASSKDGGSYNSPLHF. The chain links TRBV19 to TRBJ1-6; D gene ambiguous. CDR3 length: 16 residues. Germline values: CDR1 LNHDA, CDR2 SQIVND (reference sequence). V dropped 4 bases and J dropped 0 bases, with 10 bases sitting between them.

The chain combines TRBV5-6 with TRBJ1-2; D might be TRBD1 (6 bases). The CDR3 is made up of 14 amino acids. The V gene lost 2 bases and the J gene lost 7 bases, with 15 bases spanning the gap. Germline V gene data show CDR1 as SGHDT and CDR2 as YYEEEE. Here the CDR3 reads CASSFRGRGSGYTF. CDR3 bases: TGTGCCAGCAGCTTTAGGGGGAGAGGGAGTGGCTACACCTTC. Complete variable domain (other parts from reference TRBV5-6 and TRBJ1-2): DAGVTQSPTHLIKTRGQQVTLRCSPKSGHDTVSWYQQALGQGPQFIFQYYEEEERQRGNFPDRFSGHQFPNYSSELNVNALLLGDSALYLCASSFRGRGSGYTFGSGTRLTVV.

Comment on this clone: The junction departs from the called germline gene at one end, perhaps through a read error. This chain joins TRBV6-5 and TRBJ1-6, with 8 bases that match TRBD1. This CDR3 is built from 16 residues. The germline gives CDR1 MNHEY, CDR2 SVGAGI. The DNA for the CDR3 is TGTGCCAGCAGTTACCGGGGACAGGCCCAAAATTTACCCCTCCACTTT. Amino acids: CASSYRGQAQNLPLHF.

This rearrangement joins TRBV15 to TRBJ2-5; D perhaps matches TRBD1 (6 bases). The germline gives CDR1 LNHNV, CDR2 YYDKDF (reference sequence). This CDR3 spans 14 amino acids. Trimming shortened V by 5 bases and J by 5 bases, and 15 bases separated the two germline ends. Here the CDR3 reads CATSQQGLGETQYF. Here the CDR3 DNA reads TGTGCCACCAGCCAACAGGGTTTAGGGGAGACCCAGTACTTC.

The CDR3 is CASSLAGDAYEQYF. Here the CDR3 DNA reads TGTGCCAGCAGCCTGGCAGGCGATGCCTACGAGCAGTACTTC. The V gene is TRBV11-3, the J gene TRBJ2-7; no firm D call. Per germline, CDR1 SGHNT and CDR2 YENEEA. Trimming took 5 bases from V and 2 from J, leaving 13 bases between them. The CDR3 sequence is 14 residues long.

The rearrangement uses TRBV7-2 and TRBJ1-1, with no clear D. The germline V and J ends were trimmed by 3 bases and 6 bases, with 11 bases remaining between them. Per the germline V gene, CDR1 is SGHTA and CDR2 is FQGNSA. This CDR3 contains 13 residues. The CDR3 DNA sequence: TGTGCCAGCAGCTTCGAGTCCTTTGCTGAAGCTTTCTTT. Its translation: CASSFESFAEAFF.

The chain employs TRBV20-1 and TRBJ1-4; TRBD1 is a possible D gene (6 bases). Trimming removed 3 bases from V and 7 bases from J, with 6 bases in between. Germline V gene sequence: CDR1 DFQATT, CDR2 SNEGSKA (reference sequence). This CDR3 comprises 11 residues. The CDR3 protein is CSASRGEKLFF. The CDR3, as DNA: TGCAGTGCTAGCAGGGGTGAAAAACTGTTTTTT.

The CDR3 region has the DNA TGTGCCAGCAGCACGGACCATGGACTAGCGAGCAATGAGCAGTTCTTC. Protein: CASSTDHGLASNEQFF. The V call is TRBV5-6, the J call TRBJ2-1; 9 bases are shared with TRBD2. CDR1 is SGHDT, CDR2 YYEEEE, per germline. V was clipped by 4 bases and J by 6 bases; unmatched bases: 11. This CDR3 has 16 residues. The full variable domain, completed using reference TRBV5-6 and TRBJ2-1, is DAGVTQSPTHLIKTRGQQVTLRCSPKSGHDTVSWYQQALGQGPQFIFQYYEEEERQRGNFPDRFSGHQFPNYSSELNVNALLLGDSALYLCASSTDHGLASNEQFFGPGTRLTVL.

Of note for this clone: The junction and the germline gene differ at one end; a read error may be behind it. This rearrangement joins TRBV29-1 to TRBJ1-2; TRBD1 matches 7 bases. Per the germline V gene, CDR1 is SQVTM and CDR2 is ANQGSEA. This CDR3 is 14 amino acids long. Here the CDR3 reads CSVEDREFGYGYTF. Written as DNA, the CDR3 is TGCAGCGTGGAAGACAGGGAATTCGGCTATGGCTACACCTTC. Together with reference TRBV29-1 and TRBJ1-2, the CDR3 gives the full variable domain: SAVISQKPSRDICQRGTSLTIQCQVDSQVTMMFWYRQQPGQSLTLIATANQGSEATYESGFVIDKFPISRPNLTFSTLTVSNMSPEDSSIYLCSVEDREFGYGYTFGSGTRLTVV.

This chain connects TRBV7-2 to TRBJ2-5, with D perhaps matching TRBD2 (6 bases). The CDR3 length is 17 residues. The germline V and J ends were trimmed by 1 base and 9 bases, with 24 bases remaining between them. CDR1 SGHTA and CDR2 FQGNSA come from the germline V gene. The CDR3 is CASSLVRSAGYWFAQYF. CDR3 DNA sequence: TGTGCCAGCAGCTTAGTCCGTTCGGCGGGATACTGGTTTGCCCAGTACTTC.

The chain is built from TRBV3-1 (or the pseudogene TRBV3-2) and TRBJ1-3, with D unclear. The germline V and J ends were trimmed by 4 bases and 5 bases, with 9 bases remaining between them. Germline CDR1 and CDR2: LGHDT and YNNKEL (reference sequence). There are 13 residues in the CDR3. CDR3 sequence: CASSPSRRNTIYF. The CDR3 nucleotides read TGTGCCAGCAGCCCGAGTCGTCGAAACACCATATATTTT.

The table lists this clone with a count of one. The gene calls are TRBV19 and TRBJ2-4, with 7 bases identical to TRBD1. Germline values: CDR1 LNHDA, CDR2 SQIVND (reference sequence). V shed 10 bases and J 1 base; nucleotides not matched to a gene: 13. The CDR3 runs 16 residues. The CDR3 DNA is TGTGCCAACCGACCAGGGACAGCGGATGCCAAAAACATTCAGTACTTC. Protein: CANRPGTADAKNIQYF.

The chain is built from TRBV2 and TRBJ1-5, with D maybe TRBD1 (5 bases). Germline V gives CDR1 SNHLY, CDR2 FYNNEI. Trimming removed 7 bases from V and 2 bases from J, with 9 bases in between. CDR3 size: 13 residues. The CDR3 DNA reads as TGTGCCAGCATGGGGGGACGCAATCAGCCCCAGCATTTT. Amino acids: CASMGGRNQPQHF.

This chain links TRBV27 with TRBJ1-1; D is perhaps TRBD1 (6 bases). Germline V CDR1 and CDR2: MNHEY, SMNVEV (reference sequence). V dropped 8 bases and J dropped 1 base, with 14 bases sitting between them. The CDR3 is 14 amino acids. DNA for the CDR3: TGTGCCAGCGGTAGGGGGGGCAGGAACACTGAAGCTTTCTTT. Its protein product is CASGRGGRNTEAFF.

V is TRBV7-2 and J is TRBJ1-4; D possibly corresponds to TRBD1 (5 bases). There are 15 residues in the CDR3. Trimming removed 5 bases from V and 2 bases from J, with 12 bases in between. Germline-derived CDR1 and CDR2 are SGHTA and FQGNSA. The CDR3 nucleotides are TGTGCCAGCAGCAGAGGTCCAGGGACTAATGAAAAACTGTTTTTT. This encodes CASSRGPGTNEKLFF.

The rearrangement joins TRBV19 to TRBJ2-4, with 9 nucleotides matching TRBD2. CDR1 LNHDA and CDR2 SQIVND come from the germline V gene (reference sequence). The V and J ends lost 7 bases and 1 base, in that order; junction bases with no gene match: 17. The CDR3 totals 19 residues. CDR3 residues: CASTPGGGRAVWAKNIQYF. CDR3 bases: TGTGCCAGTACCCCGGGGGGCGGGAGGGCCGTTTGGGCCAAAAACATTCAGTACTTC.

This chain connects TRBV27 to TRBJ1-2, with D possibly being TRBD1 (5 bases). This CDR3 has 16 residues. Germline lookup yields CDR1 MNHEY and CDR2 SMNVEV (reference sequence). Trimming took off 8 bases at V and 4 bases at J, with 23 bases between the two ends. For the CDR3, the DNA is TGTGCCAGCGGGAACCCAGGGAGGCCCTTAAGCTATGGCTACACCTTC. This encodes CASGNPGRPLSYGYTF.

The chain joins TRBV10-3 to TRBJ2-7, with a weak D call TRBD2 (6 bases). There are 18 residues in the CDR3. Germline CDR1 is ENHRY and CDR2 is SYGVKD. V gave up 6 bases and J gave up 0 bases, with 24 bases separating them. CDR3 sequence: CAIRRDAGSVAASYEQYF. CDR3 nucleotide sequence: TGTGCCATCAGACGGGACGCCGGGTCGGTAGCGGCCTCCTACGAGCAGTACTTC.

This clone was detected once. The chain is built from TRBV14 and TRBJ2-7; 15 bases agree with TRBD2. The CDR3 totals 18 residues. J was trimmed by 5 bases and V by 5 bases; bases with no gene match: 13. Germline CDR1 is SGHDN and CDR2 is FVKESK. The chain's CDR3 is CASSAWTSGRASANEQYF. CDR3 coding DNA: TGTGCCAGCAGCGCCTGGACTAGCGGGAGGGCCTCGGCAAACGAGCAGTACTTC.

V gene TRBV2 combines with J gene TRBJ2-1, with a possible D match to TRBD2 (6 bases). V dropped 7 bases and J dropped 6 bases, with 16 bases sitting between them. Germline lookup yields CDR1 SNHLY and CDR2 FYNNEI. This CDR3 has 14 amino acids. Written as DNA, the CDR3 is TGTGCCAGCACTCGGGAGCGGGTTCCCAATGAGCAGTTCTTC. It codes for CASTRERVPNEQFF. Combining the CDR3 with reference TRBV2 and TRBJ2-1 gives the whole variable domain EPEVTQTPSHQVTQMGQEVILRCVPISNHLYFYWYRQILGQKVEFLVSFYNNEISEKSEIFDDQFSVERPDGSNFTLKIRSTKLEDSAMYFCASTRERVPNEQFFGPGTRLTVL.

This clone was counted between two and nine times. The chain employs TRBV10-3 and TRBJ1-2; TRBD1 aligns across 9 bases. This CDR3 region has 12 residues. The junction had 2 bases not matched to a gene; V was cut back by 7 bases and J by 5 bases. Germline V lookup: CDR1 ENHRY, CDR2 SYGVKD. The CDR3 coding sequence is TGTGCCATCAACAGGGGGCTTTATGGCTACACCTTC. Residues: CAINRGLYGYTF.

The V call is TRBV5-1, the J call TRBJ2-1, with TRBD2 matching 9 bases. This CDR3 is 15 amino acids long. Germline V gene lookup returns CDR1 SGHRS and CDR2 YFSETQ. J gave up 7 bases and V 4 bases, and 9 bases lay outside the gene matches. CDR3 region: CASSLIAGAGNEQFF. CDR3 in DNA: TGCGCCAGCAGCCTAATAGCGGGGGCGGGGAATGAGCAGTTCTTC. The variable domain in full, with the rest retrieved from reference TRBV5-1 and TRBJ2-1, is KAGVTQTPRYLIKTRGQQVTLSCSPISGHRSVSWYQQTPGQGLQFLFEYFSETQRNKGNFPGRFSGRQFSNSRSEMNVSTLELGDSALYLCASSLIAGAGNEQFFGPGTRLTVL.